This is a list of T cell receptor beta chains from one sample in a study of T cells in Graves' hyperthyroidism and ophthalmopathy. Using its own MiXCR run on the multiplex PCR reads, TCRdb lists one record per CDR3 protein. This table has fewer than 700,000 distinct CDR3 sequences, roughly 16% appearing once. The sample taken for sequencing was blood. These receptors originate from a woman younger than 45 with Graves' hyperthyroidism. Both conserved end residues are part of each CDR3. Each record gives: V gene, clone size, J gene, D gene, CDR3 DNA, CDR3 protein. The D gene is left open where the match is weak. Size is stated for part of the rows, as once, few or many counts, or as a class when the clone is expanded.

V gene: TRBV6-6; clone size: few; J gene: TRBJ2-7; D gene: TRBD2; CDR3 DNA: TGTGCCAGCAGTTACCGAGCACTGACCGGGACTAGCGGGAGTTTCCACGAGCAGTACTTC; CDR3 protein: CASSYRALTGTSGSFHEQYF
V gene: TRBV20-1; clone size: many; J gene: TRBJ2-5; D gene: -; CDR3 DNA: TGCAGTGCTTACCTATACGGGGAGACCCAGTACTTC; CDR3 protein: CSAYLYGETQYF
V gene: TRBV6-1; clone size: few; J gene: TRBJ1-3; D gene: -; CDR3 DNA: TGTGCCAGCAGTCTCAGGGGTGGAAACACCATATATTTT; CDR3 protein: CASSLRGGNTIYF
V gene: TRBV6-5; clone size: -; J gene: TRBJ1-6; D gene: -; CDR3 DNA: TGTGCCAGCAGTTACTCGAGACAGTCTAGTTCACCCCTCCACTTT; CDR3 protein: CASSYSRQSSSPLHF
V gene: TRBV9; clone size: -; J gene: TRBJ2-7; D gene: TRBD1; CDR3 DNA: TGTGCCAGCAGCGTAGGGGACAGGGAACACGAGCAGTACTTC; CDR3 protein: CASSVGDREHEQYF
V gene: TRBV6-1; clone size: many; J gene: TRBJ2-1; D gene: -; CDR3 DNA: TGTGCCAGCAGTCCCCTGAGTTACAATGAGCAGTTCTTC; CDR3 protein: CASSPLSYNEQFF
V gene: TRBV20-1; clone size: few; J gene: TRBJ2-3; D gene: TRBD1; CDR3 DNA: TGCAGTGCCTCCGGGACAGGGGTTACAGATACGCAGTATTTT; CDR3 protein: CSASGTGVTDTQYF
V gene: TRBV3-1; clone size: -; J gene: TRBJ2-2; D gene: -; CDR3 DNA: TGTGCCAGCACCCAGACTAGAACCGGGGAGCTGTTTTTT; CDR3 protein: CASTQTRTGELFF
V gene: TRBV7-8; clone size: many; J gene: TRBJ2-1; D gene: -; CDR3 DNA: TGTGCCAGCAGCCCCCCTACTAGCAATGAGCAGTTCTTC; CDR3 protein: CASSPPTSNEQFF
V gene: TRBV5-1; clone size: -; J gene: TRBJ2-2; D gene: TRBD2; CDR3 DNA: TGCGCCAGCAGCTCGGGGGGTTTCGCGAACACCGGGGAGCTGTTTTTT; CDR3 protein: CASSSGGFANTGELFF
V gene: TRBV11-1; clone size: -; J gene: TRBJ1-1; D gene: -; CDR3 DNA: TGTGCCAGCAGCGCATACTCGGGACAATACACTGAAGCTTTCTTT; CDR3 protein: CASSAYSGQYTEAFF
V gene: TRBV9; clone size: -; J gene: TRBJ2-7; D gene: -; CDR3 DNA: TGTGCCAGCAGCGTAGGCTTAAAATCCTACGAGCAGTACTTC; CDR3 protein: CASSVGLKSYEQYF
V gene: TRBV18; clone size: many; J gene: TRBJ1-5; D gene: -; CDR3 DNA: TGTGCCAGCTCACCACCAGGATGGGGCCAGCCCCAGCATTTT; CDR3 protein: CASSPPGWGQPQHF
V gene: TRBV9; clone size: many; J gene: TRBJ2-3; D gene: TRBD2; CDR3 DNA: TGTGCCAGCAGCACGGGGACTAGCGGGAGTTTGCAGTATTTT; CDR3 protein: CASSTGTSGSLQYF
V gene: TRBV7-3; clone size: many; J gene: TRBJ2-1; D gene: -; CDR3 DNA: TGTGCCAGCAGCTTGGCCGGACTGGGGAATGAGCAGTTCTTC; CDR3 protein: CASSLAGLGNEQFF
V gene: TRBV20-1; clone size: many; J gene: TRBJ2-7; D gene: TRBD2; CDR3 DNA: TGCAGTGCTCCCGGACTAGCGGTTTCGGGAGAGCAGTACTTC; CDR3 protein: CSAPGLAVSGEQYF
V gene: TRBV20-1; clone size: -; J gene: TRBJ2-5; D gene: -; CDR3 DNA: TGCAGTGCTAGAGACTCGGAGGGTGGGGAGACCCAGTACTTC; CDR3 protein: CSARDSEGGETQYF
V gene: TRBV19; clone size: few; J gene: TRBJ1-4; D gene: -; CDR3 DNA: TGTGCCAGTACCGGGGCAGAGAAAGAAAAACTGTTTTTT; CDR3 protein: CASTGAEKEKLFF
V gene: TRBV20-1; clone size: many; J gene: TRBJ2-5; D gene: TRBD2; CDR3 DNA: TGCAGTGCTAGATACGGAGCGGGAGCAGAGACCCAGTACTTC; CDR3 protein: CSARYGAGAETQYF
V gene: TRBV7-9; clone size: -; J gene: TRBJ1-5; D gene: -; CDR3 DNA: TGTGCCAGCAGCGGCTGGTCAGGGGTTGGGAATCAGCCCCAGCATTTT; CDR3 protein: CASSGWSGVGNQPQHF
V gene: TRBV28; clone size: many; J gene: TRBJ2-1; D gene: -; CDR3 DNA: TGTGCCAGCACCCGTAGGACCTTCTACAATGAGCAGTTCTTC; CDR3 protein: CASTRRTFYNEQFF
V gene: TRBV7-2; clone size: many; J gene: TRBJ1-4; D gene: TRBD1; CDR3 DNA: TGTGCCAGCAGCTATCAGGGGGAGGGAAAACTGTTTTTT; CDR3 protein: CASSYQGEGKLFF
V gene: TRBV28; clone size: many; J gene: TRBJ2-7; D gene: -; CDR3 DNA: TGTGCCAGCAGTTTTTCCATATACGAGCAGTACTTC; CDR3 protein: CASSFSIYEQYF
V gene: TRBV28; clone size: many; J gene: TRBJ2-7; D gene: -; CDR3 DNA: TGTGCCAGCAGTTTATATGGCAGTTCCTACGAGCAGTACTTC; CDR3 protein: CASSLYGSSYEQYF
V gene: TRBV24-1; clone size: -; J gene: TRBJ2-1; D gene: -; CDR3 DNA: TGTGCCACAACCGGGACGGACTACAATGAGCAGTTCTTC; CDR3 protein: CATTGTDYNEQFF
V gene: TRBV7-9; clone size: many; J gene: TRBJ2-7; D gene: -; CDR3 DNA: TGTGCCAGCAGCCCAGGAAACTCGATCTCCTACGAGCAGTACTTC; CDR3 protein: CASSPGNSISYEQYF
V gene: TRBV27; clone size: -; J gene: TRBJ1-1; D gene: -; CDR3 DNA: TGTGCCAGCAGTCCGGGGGGCCAAACTGAAGCTTTCTTT; CDR3 protein: CASSPGGQTEAFF
V gene: TRBV13; clone size: -; J gene: TRBJ2-1; D gene: TRBD2; CDR3 DNA: TGTGCCAGCAGCAAACTAGCGGCGAACAATGAGCAGTTCTTC; CDR3 protein: CASSKLAANNEQFF
V gene: TRBV24-1; clone size: -; J gene: TRBJ2-3; D gene: -; CDR3 DNA: TGTGCCACCAGTGACCGTGGACCCACAGATACGCAGTATTTT; CDR3 protein: CATSDRGPTDTQYF
V gene: TRBV7-9; clone size: -; J gene: TRBJ2-7; D gene: -; CDR3 DNA: TGTGCCAGCAGCTTACCAGGGGTCGAGCAGTACTTC; CDR3 protein: CASSLPGVEQYF
V gene: TRBV28; clone size: many; J gene: TRBJ2-1; D gene: TRBD1; CDR3 DNA: TGTGCCAGCACTCCCCTAGGGACAGGAAATGAGCAGTTCTTC; CDR3 protein: CASTPLGTGNEQFF
V gene: TRBV9; clone size: few; J gene: TRBJ1-2; D gene: TRBD1; CDR3 DNA: TGTGCCAGCAGCGTAGGCGAAAGGGACAGTCTAGGCTACACCTTC; CDR3 protein: CASSVGERDSLGYTF
V gene: TRBV7-3; clone size: many; J gene: TRBJ2-3; D gene: -; CDR3 DNA: TGTGCCAGCAGCTCAGGGTATACGCAGTATTTT; CDR3 protein: CASSSGYTQYF
V gene: TRBV30; clone size: -; J gene: TRBJ1-1; D gene: -; CDR3 DNA: TGTGCCGCAACCTCTTTTATTCCGAACACTGAAGCTTTCTTT; CDR3 protein: CAATSFIPNTEAFF
V gene: TRBV12-3/TRBV12-4; clone size: few; J gene: TRBJ1-1; D gene: -; CDR3 DNA: TGTGCCAGCAGTCCCACCCAGGTTCAGTTCGCTGAAGCTTTCTTT; CDR3 protein: CASSPTQVQFAEAFF
V gene: TRBV29-1; clone size: many; J gene: TRBJ2-3; D gene: -; CDR3 DNA: TGCAGCGTTGAAGTGGGATTGGGCACAGATACGCAGTATTTT; CDR3 protein: CSVEVGLGTDTQYF
V gene: TRBV7-2; clone size: many; J gene: TRBJ1-1; D gene: -; CDR3 DNA: TGTGCCAGCACCCTAAGGGTTGGAAACACTGAAGCTTTCTTT; CDR3 protein: CASTLRVGNTEAFF
V gene: TRBV28; clone size: few; J gene: TRBJ2-7; D gene: -; CDR3 DNA: TGTGCCAGCAGTGGGACAGTGGGAGGGCTCTACGAGCAGTACTTC; CDR3 protein: CASSGTVGGLYEQYF
V gene: TRBV30; clone size: many; J gene: TRBJ1-2; D gene: -; CDR3 DNA: TGTGCCTGGAGTCGGGGGCTCTATGGCTACACCTTC; CDR3 protein: CAWSRGLYGYTF
V gene: TRBV27; clone size: -; J gene: TRBJ2-7; D gene: -; CDR3 DNA: TGTGCCAGCAGTCGGACCCGGACAGCCTACGAGCAGTACTTC; CDR3 protein: CASSRTRTAYEQYF
V gene: TRBV7-9; clone size: -; J gene: TRBJ2-1; D gene: TRBD2; CDR3 DNA: TGTGCCAGCAGCCGCCTAGCGGGAGTCGCCGATGAGCAGTTCTTC; CDR3 protein: CASSRLAGVADEQFF
V gene: TRBV28; clone size: many; J gene: TRBJ1-1; D gene: -; CDR3 DNA: TGTGCCAGCAGTTTGGGACGGACCACAGGAGCTTTCTTT; CDR3 protein: CASSLGRTTGAFF
V gene: TRBV18; clone size: once; J gene: TRBJ2-7; D gene: TRBD2; CDR3 DNA: TGTGCCAGCTCATGGGCGACTAGCGGGGGGGACGAGCAGTACTTC; CDR3 protein: CASSWATSGGDEQYF